This TCR beta chain derives from a study of blood T cells in healthy people across ages (dated by TCRdb to about 2015). For the wider study: In model experiments, template switching captured about one uniquely barcoded TCR beta cDNA molecule for every two T cells. The study measured age-related changes in TCR beta repertoire diversity using deep sequencing normalized with unique cDNA molecular identifiers. The donors were divided into four age groups: young (average approximately 16 years), middle-aged (about 40), aged (approximately 59) and long-lived (roughly 82). To avoid experimental bias, donors of different ages were spread randomly across the sequencing lanes. Using the same blood draw, the study looked at two additional independent replicas of 1 million unique cDNA reads for two donors, one aged 18 to 30 and the other aged 80 or older.

This clonotype was seen ten or more times. No antigen is known for it. No much larger clone is present one base from it, and per-base qualities are unavailable. Preparation of the library involved 5' RACE. The sequencer listed for this sample is Illumina HiSeq 2500. A second PCR of roughly 7 to 11 cycles was performed with a sample-barcoded 5' primer and a J-beta primer mix. A template-switch 5' adaptor carrying 12 random nucleotides introduced a unique molecular identifier onto each TCR beta cDNA molecule. Each sample yielded at least 2.5 million CDR3-containing paired-end reads. All of the RNA was converted into first-strand cDNA using the Mint cDNA synthesis kit, with a TRBC-specific oligonucleotide serving as the primer. Following uracil-DNA glycosylase treatment, all cDNA underwent a first 18-cycle PCR with the universal primers M1SS and BC2_uni_R. As for the authors' bioinformatics: Each sample was normalized by randomly selecting 1 million high-quality reads, each carrying a distinct molecular identifier. Instead of being binned into consensus sequences, reads that shared molecular identifiers were thrown out. MiTCR, with a Q25 quality threshold and the strictest error-elimination algorithm, was used for CDR3 identification, clonotype clustering and error correction. A nonparametric unseen species model with Euler transformation was used to estimate a lower bound on total TCR beta diversity. The public reads were reanalyzed by TCRdb: fastp trimming at Q25, MiXCR alignment, in-frame beta chains only. Each CDR3 protein appears once, grouped with its most common genes and DNA. What appears here as the V and J calls and clone size reflects TCRdb's work, not the paper's. The sample contains 550,000 to 650,000 distinct CDR3 sequences, 25% to 35% of them found a single time. The biggest ten clones account for around a sixth of the sample.

Sequences DFQATT (CDR1) and SNEGSKA (CDR2) are obtained from the germline V gene (reference sequence). V is cut back by 3 bases and J by 3 bases, with 7 bases in the junction unmatched. There are 15 amino acids in the CDR3, from cysteine to phenylalanine inclusive. CDR3 DNA only is kept here, 45 bases in frame from base 1. The study at large found these results: The percentage of naive T cells measured by flow cytometry correlated strongly with observed TCR beta diversity. Compared with the aged group, more naive CD4+ T cells, fewer expanded clones and increased TCR diversity were shown by the long-lived group, suggesting age selection. As age increased, observed TCR beta diversity per million T cells dropped in a roughly linear way, and a significant reduction was already evident by age about 40. Because donor CMV infection status was unknown, age-related changes in expanded clonotypes were potentially confounded. Since profiling was done on bulk unsorted PBMCs, naive and antigen-experienced compartments could not be conclusively compared. Total diversity estimates from one million sequenced T cells were considered lower bounds and underestimates.

Systemically healthy Caucasian individuals from Russia, 35 to 50 in total and aged about 6 to 95 years, were included as donors. Each donor gave approximately 10 milliliters of peripheral blood, collected into EDTA-treated Vacutainer tubes. Ficoll-Paque density-gradient centrifugation was used to isolate PBMCs, with at least 6.5 million obtained per sample. Total RNA, at least 6 micrograms per sample, was extracted from PBMCs with Trizol reagent. For every donor, flow cytometry on a PBMC aliquot measured the percentage of naive CD45RAhigh/CD27high T cells. This clonotype was obtained from a woman older than 75 in good health. Sequencing was performed on blood. Recombination linked TRBV20-1 to TRBJ2-3; TRBD2 matches 9 bases in the middle. In nucleotides, the sequence is TGCAGTGCTAGCAGGGCGGGGGGGACAACAGATACGCAGTATTTT. This gives the protein CSASRAGGTTDTQYF.